These 11 T cell receptor beta chains originate from one sample sequenced in a study of CD8+CD57+ T cells in acquired aplastic anemia. Flow cytometry had shown expanded CD8+CD57+ cells in the patients chosen for sequencing. The template for TCR beta VDJ and CDR3 sequence profiling was genomic DNA. TCRdb fed the reads into MiXCR, producing one record per CDR3 protein. The table includes around 180,000 distinct CDR3 sequences, approximately 52% detected once. The specimen sequenced was sorted CD4+, CD8+, or CD8+CD57+ T cells (not recorded which) from PBMCs. The receptors here all came from a human donor with aplastic anemia.

This clonotype was seen ten or more times. V gene TRBV5-1 combines with J gene TRBJ2-2; D not certain. Germline V gene data show CDR1 as SGHRS and CDR2 as YFSETQ. The CDR3 has 15 amino acids. Trimming pared 0 bases from V and 6 bases from J, leaving 12 bases between. The chain's CDR3 is CASSLAGGKAGELFF. CDR3 coding DNA: TGCGCCAGCAGCTTGGCTGGCGGAAAGGCCGGGGAGCTGTTTTTT.

The V gene is TRBV19, the J gene TRBJ2-7; perhaps TRBD1 as D (6 bases). The germline gives CDR1 LNHDA, CDR2 SQIVND (reference sequence). The germline V and J ends were trimmed by 4 bases and 5 bases, with 9 bases remaining between them. The CDR3 runs 12 residues. The CDR3 reads CASSNRVNEQYF. CDR3 nucleotides: TGTGCCAGTAGTAACAGGGTAAACGAGCAGTACTTC.

This chain joins TRBV2 and TRBJ2-2; the D gene is possibly TRBD1 (6 bases). The CDR3 contains 13 residues. CDR1 is SNHLY and CDR2 is FYNNEI in the germline V gene. The V end lost 7 bases, the J end lost 5 bases, and 11 bases lay between the germline ends. CDR3 sequence: CASNRVVTGELFF. For the CDR3, the DNA is TGTGCCAGCAACAGGGTGGTTACCGGGGAGCTGTTTTTT.

The chain recombines TRBV7-2 with TRBJ1-4, with a possible D match to TRBD1 (5 bases). Trimming took 3 bases from V and 4 from J, leaving 12 bases between them. CDR1 SGHTA and CDR2 FQGNSA come from the germline V gene. This CDR3 is built from 15 residues. The CDR3 spells CASSLRGTLNEKLFF. The CDR3 DNA reads TGTGCCAGCAGCTTGAGGGGAACCCTTAATGAAAAACTGTTTTTT.

The chain links TRBV7-9 to TRBJ2-7; D tentatively reads TRBD1 or TRBD2 (6 bases each). Germline CDR1 is SEHNR and CDR2 is FQNEAQ (reference sequence). Trimming took 5 bases from V and 1 from J, leaving 9 bases between them. This CDR3 has 13 residues. CDR3 protein: CASSRGGSYEQYF. CDR3 nucleotide sequence: TGTGCCAGCAGCAGAGGGGGGTCCTACGAGCAGTACTTC.

This chain uses TRBV19 with TRBJ1-2; tentatively, D is TRBD1 (6 bases). The CDR3 is 13 amino acids. The V gene lost 7 bases and the J gene lost 10 bases, with 19 bases spanning the gap. Looked up from germline, CDR1 is LNHDA and CDR2 is SQIVND (reference sequence). The CDR3 region has the DNA TGTGCCAGTACCCCACCCAGGACAGACCTCTACACCTTC. Translated: CASTPPRTDLYTF.

The chain links TRBV5-6 to TRBJ2-7; 7 bases align to TRBD1. V lost 4 bases and J lost 2; bases outside the gene matches: 6. Germline V lookup: CDR1 SGHDT, CDR2 YYEEEE. This CDR3 has 14 amino acids. As DNA, the CDR3 is TGTGCCAGCAGCCCGACGGGACAGACCTACGAGCAGTACTTC. Translated, it gives CASSPTGQTYEQYF.

The gene calls are TRBV10-3 and TRBJ1-1, with D possibly being TRBD1 (5 bases). The CDR3 is 13 amino acids. The germline V gene has CDR1 ENHRY and CDR2 SYGVKD. V was cut by 4 bases and J by 7 bases, with 13 bases left in between. Here the CDR3 reads CAISGAGSREAFF. The CDR3 DNA is TGTGCCATCAGTGGGGCAGGGAGCCGTGAAGCTTTCTTT.

The chain recombines TRBV29-1 with TRBJ2-2; 8 bases align to TRBD1. The J segment lost 0 bases and the V segment lost 5 bases, leaving 5 bases of the junction unmatched. Germline CDR1 reads SQVTM; CDR2 reads ANQGSEA. The CDR3 extends over 15 amino acids. CDR3 residues: CSVYDRGPNTGELFF. CDR3 coding DNA: TGCAGCGTTTACGACAGGGGTCCGAACACCGGGGAGCTGTTTTTT.

The chain carries TRBV7-2 and TRBJ2-5; a weak D match, TRBD2 (5 bases). Germline CDR1 and CDR2: SGHTA and FQGNSA. The germline V and J ends were trimmed by 3 bases and 5 bases, with 10 bases remaining between them. CDR3 length: 13 residues. This CDR3 reads CASSLGSVETQYF. CDR3 sequence (DNA): TGTGCCAGCAGCTTGGGTAGCGTCGAGACCCAGTACTTC.

The sample holds many counts of this clonotype. A single base separates this from a much larger clone, so it may be a read error. This CDR3 fails to terminate in the conserved phenylalanine or tryptophan, so it likely reflects a read error. V usage is TRBV15 and J usage is TRBJ1-6; TRBD1 agrees at 9 bases. In germline, CDR1 is LNHNV, CDR2 YYDKDF (reference sequence). The V gene end was trimmed by 4 bases and the J gene end by 11 bases; junction bases not matched to a gene: 6. The CDR3 has 14 residues. The CDR3 is CATSITGGRAPLHS. The CDR3 nucleotides are TGTGCCACCAGCATAACAGGGGGCCGGGCACCCCTCCACTCT.